The rows below give T cell receptor beta chains drawn from one sample of a study of blood T cell repertoires in COVID-19. The data were produced by immunoSEQ multiplex PCR, yet TCRdb's version contains in-frame clones alone and is incomplete. The sample has almost 300,000 clones, roughly 86% seen once. Input material: peripheral blood. The receptors come from a man between 65 and 85 years old with acute or convalescent COVID-19. Each CDR3 is given without its conserved first and last residue.

ASSHRGIAYEQY TRBJ2-7 12 TRBV3-1/TRBV3-2
ASSLQGLEAF TRBJ1-1 10 TRBV5-1
ASGSPPGLAGFHEQY TRBJ2-7 15 TRBV12-5
ASSSVPSSDEQF TRBJ2-1 12 TRBV5-5
ASSLPGWNSPLH TRBJ1-6 12 TRBV5-1
ASSTSTVGRDTQY TRBJ2-3 13 TRBV28
ASSYPTTDVAHYGYT TRBJ1-2 15 TRBV6-2/TRBV6-3
ASSVGPGNYEQY TRBJ2-7 12 TRBV9
ASSNPGTSDHTDTQY TRBJ2-3 15 TRBV19
ASSLVPAGQDYGYT TRBJ1-2 14 TRBV5-8
ASSPHPQGGKNIQY TRBJ2-4 14 TRBV27
AWSVGGGYNQPQH TRBJ1-5 13 TRBV30
ASSRDWGRETQY TRBJ2-5 12 TRBV6-2/TRBV6-3
SVGEGYGYT TRBJ1-2 9 TRBV29-1
ASSLGRGRSTEAF TRBJ1-1 13 TRBV11-1
ASSQDLVGELF TRBJ2-2 11 TRBV4-3
ASSLQRDTYEQY TRBJ2-7 12 TRBV3-1/TRBV3-2
ASSHWDRADTQY TRBJ2-3 12 TRBV7-9
ATSDTGLAASGTQY TRBJ2-5 14 TRBV24-1
ASSKDRASYNEQF TRBJ2-1 13 TRBV19
SVANSGNTIY TRBJ1-3 10 TRBV29-1
ASSIDRGFTEAF TRBJ1-1 12 TRBV19
ASSYGATSGSTDTQY TRBJ2-3 15 TRBV6-2/TRBV6-3
ASSETGLSPQH TRBJ1-5 11 TRBV6-1
ASSLALGSPVYEQF TRBJ2-1 14 TRBV7-2
ASSPMVGSGRPQRTDTQY TRBJ2-3 18 TRBV18
AWGLGGAQETQY TRBJ2-5 12 TRBV30
ASSLARLAGNEQF TRBJ2-1 13 TRBV7-2
AISESPVDTQY TRBJ2-3 11 TRBV10-3
ASSSGTGNYGYT TRBJ1-2 12 TRBV7-2
ASSQQGLREQY TRBJ2-7 11 TRBV19
ASSFHNYEQY TRBJ2-7 10 TRBV7-9
ASSDPRGSQETQY TRBJ2-5 13 TRBV25-1
ASSPRGGDTGELF TRBJ2-2 13 TRBV7-8
ASTGRRDQPQH TRBJ1-5 11 TRBV19
ASSTRGPYEQY TRBJ2-7 11 TRBV19
ASSQDVLPTTNEKLF TRBJ1-4 15 TRBV4-1
ASSYPLAGVTDTQY TRBJ2-3 14 TRBV6-2/TRBV6-3
ASNRQGSYNSPLH TRBJ1-6 13 TRBV6-5
ASSLLRSSSSDTQY TRBJ2-3 14 TRBV7-2
ASSPSPGTDTQY TRBJ2-3 12 TRBV18
ASSFLGMGNQPQH TRBJ1-5 13 TRBV28
ASSRRRAEGPGYT TRBJ1-2 13 TRBV3-1/TRBV3-2
AWRATSGRRLIQETQY TRBJ2-5 16 TRBV30
ASSSSPWQTISSYNSPLH TRBJ1-6 18 TRBV19
ASSWTGRETQY TRBJ2-5 11 TRBV6-2/TRBV6-3
ASSLGGHVPDNSPLH TRBJ1-6 15 TRBV5-4
ASSPGQFQETQY TRBJ2-5 12 TRBV5-4
ASSDIGVNYGYT TRBJ1-2 12 TRBV5-8
ASSYSGAGAYGYT TRBJ1-2 13 TRBV6-5
ATSDYDRVYGYT TRBJ1-2 12 TRBV24-1
ASSTAGTGYIEQF TRBJ2-1 13 TRBV28
ASRTGTVIGNQPQH TRBJ1-5 14 TRBV28
ASSQGRGSTDTQY TRBJ2-3 13 TRBV5-1